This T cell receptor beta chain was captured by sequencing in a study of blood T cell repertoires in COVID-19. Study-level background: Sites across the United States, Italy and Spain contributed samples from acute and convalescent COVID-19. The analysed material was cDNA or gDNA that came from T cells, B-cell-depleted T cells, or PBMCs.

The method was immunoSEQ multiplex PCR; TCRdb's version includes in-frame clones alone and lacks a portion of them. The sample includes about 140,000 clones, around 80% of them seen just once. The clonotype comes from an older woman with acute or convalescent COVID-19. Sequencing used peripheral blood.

CDR3 in DNA: TGTGCCTGGAGTGGGGCGGGAGTTCCTCCAGATACGCAGTATTTT. Translated, it gives CAWSGAGVPPDTQYF. V usage is TRBV30 and J usage is TRBJ2-3; 7 nucleotides match TRBD2. Per the germline V gene, CDR1 is GTSNPN and CDR2 is SVGIG (reference sequence). CDR3 length equals 15 residues. The V segment lost 1 base and the J segment 4 bases; nucleotides outside the gene matches: 8.